Given below is one T cell receptor (beta chain) in context. These data belong to a study of cytomegalovirus exposure and HLA in healthy donors. Amplification used 60 Vbeta primers and 13 Jbeta primers. The protocol was immunoSEQ multiplex PCR, while the TCRdb copy is restricted to in-frame clones and leaves out a portion. The sample yields about 100,000 clones, about 80% seen once. The clonotype originates from a middle-aged man in good health and CMV-seronegative. The specimen was PBMCs.

As DNA, the CDR3 is TGTGCCAGCCGACAGGGTGATGGCTACACCTTC. This codes for CASRQGDGYTF. This rearrangement joins TRBV6-6 to TRBJ1-2; 7 nucleotides match TRBD1. This CDR3 contains 11 residues. V shed 8 bases, J shed 6 bases, and the junction held 3 bases outside the gene matches. Germline CDR1 MNHNY, CDR2 SVGAGI (reference sequence).